This TCR beta chain was retrieved from a study of T and B cells in COVID-19 patients. Study-wide context: Blood was sampled from COVID-19 patients who were either actively infected or recovered. Of approximately 19 active-infection patients, about a dozen were critically ill with mechanical ventilation or extracorporeal membrane oxygenation. Recovered patients mostly had mild to moderate COVID-19 managed as outpatients.

This CDR3 is built from 16 residues. Trimming removed 0 bases at V and 1 base at J, with 11 bases between. Per the germline V gene, CDR1 is SGHNT and CDR2 is YYREEE (reference sequence). TRB rearrangements were amplified by multiplex PCR with BIOMED2 TRB-A/B primers. TCRdb re-analysed the multiplex PCR reads in MiXCR, keeping a single row per CDR3 protein. The table shows thousands of distinct CDR3 sequences, with around 30% occurring only once. This clonotype was detected a few times. Its specificity is unknown. Each TRB amplification used about 250-550 ng of genomic DNA from blood. General study points: There were roughly 2,400 TCR clusters exclusive to the recovered cohort, 31 with low generation probability.

The TCR sequence derives from a human donor who had recovered from COVID-19. V usage is TRBV5-4 and J usage is TRBJ2-1, with D possibly matching TRBD2 (5 bases). The source material was blood. CDR3 residues: CASSLVGVSSYNEQFF. CDR3 nucleotides: TGTGCCAGCAGCTTGGTGGGAGTCAGTTCCTACAATGAGCAGTTCTTC.